The subject of this entry is one T cell receptor (beta chain). Original processing notes: Estimated nucleated cell counts came from reference gene primer amplification. Assay: immunoSEQ multiplex PCR; the TCRdb copy retains only in-frame clones and omits some. V, J and clone size are taken as reported in that table, and D and trimming were inferred from the DNA itself. Of approximately 24,000 clones listed, about 89% were seen once; the top ten hold about 25%. This specimen comes from a study of blood T cell repertoires in COVID-19. At the level of the study: From T cells, B-cell-depleted T cells, or PBMCs came the material, which was cDNA or gDNA.

Germline V gene lookup returns CDR1 MNHEY and CDR2 SVGAGI. There are 14 residues in the CDR3. Between the trimmed V and J ends, which lost 6 bases and 0 bases, there was a span of 12 bases. The rearrangement joins TRBV6-5 to TRBJ2-7; D is undetermined. The TCR was taken from a human donor with active COVID-19. The donor label of this sample is uncertain. Material: peripheral blood. The CDR3 DNA follows: TGTGCCAGCAGGGCCTCCCCCTCCTCCTACGAGCAGTACTTC. Translation: CASRASPSSYEQYF.